The clone carrying this TCR beta chain was observed a single time. The data were taken from a study of PD-L1 blockade in urothelial cancer. The protocol was immunoSEQ multiplex PCR, while the TCRdb copy is restricted to in-frame clones and leaves out a portion. This table has some 66,000 clones, approximately 84% appearing once. Germline CDR1 and CDR2: SEHNR and FQNEAQ (reference sequence). V lost 5 bases and J lost 7; bases outside the gene matches: 4. The CDR3 runs to 14 residues. Time point given: pretreatment peripheral blood. This clonotype was sampled from a man aged 55 to 69 with urothelial cancer. The input for sequencing was PBMCs, taken around atezolizumab (anti-PD-L1) treatment. The chain has TRBV7-9 and TRBJ1-4; 10 bases align to TRBD1. DNA for the CDR3: TGTGCCAGCAGCCTGACAGGGGGCGGTGAAAAACTGTTTTTT. Translating gives CASSLTGGGEKLFF. The full variable domain, in which reference TRBV7-9 and TRBJ1-4 provide the parts outside the CDR3, is DTGVSQNPRHKITKRGQNVTFRCDPISEHNRLYWYRQTLGQGPEFLTYFQNEAQLEKSRLLSDRFSAERPKGSFSTLEIQRTEQGDSAMYLCASSLTGGGEKLFFGSGTQLSVL.